A selection of T cell receptor beta chains follows, all from one sample in a study of blood T cells in healthy people across ages. TCRdb used MiXCR to reprocess the 5' RACE reads, holding one entry per CDR3 protein. Here the sample spans 750,000 to 950,000 distinct CDR3 sequences, 25% to 30% being singletons. These data were likewise used in another study, on T cells of mothers and their children.

The specimen sequenced was blood. These receptors all come from a boy between 5 and 17 years old in good health. The conserved cysteine and the conserved F or W are not part of the CDR3 here. A row's size may be missing; if present it is once, few, many or a size class.

v_gene	len	j_gene	abundance	CDR3aa
TRBV7-6	12	NA	NA	ASSLESLSYEQY
TRBV7-2	15	TRBJ2-5	few	ASGLGLAGGLPETQY
TRBV24-1	13	TRBJ2-1	few	ATSGSGLASDEQF
TRBV28	15	TRBJ2-6	NA	ASSPGRGNAGANVLT
TRBV7-9	13	TRBJ2-4	NA	ASSSTGEAKNIQY
TRBV6-6	14	TRBJ2-3	few	ASSQQLAGNTDTQY
TRBV20-1	13	NA	NA	SARGLARVVYEQY
TRBV5-4	12	TRBJ2-4	NA	ASSLDRDKNIQY
TRBV20-1	11	TRBJ2-5	NA	SASRGRQETQY
TRBV27	12	TRBJ2-7	NA	ASSSSRLGDEQY
TRBV5-1	14	TRBJ1-6	NA	ASSQGPGMSNSPLH
TRBV18	12	TRBJ2-2	many	ASSRDGNTGELF
TRBV10-3	13	TRBJ2-5	few	AISESDREGETQY
TRBV24-1	10	TRBJ2-5	few	ATSGTGETQY
TRBV15	12	NA	few	ATRPGQGPHEQY
TRBV2	12	TRBJ2-7	few	ASADRQGSYEQY
TRBV9	13	NA	few	ASSLETGTPYEQY
TRBV28	12	TRBJ2-7	few	ASTSTGPPYEQY
TRBV5-1	13	TRBJ1-2	NA	ASSYVSGQGYGYT
TRBV7-2	13	NA	few	ASSRRTAYSYEQY
TRBV15	16	TRBJ2-2	few	ATSRDRSGTTNTGELF
TRBV29-1	12	TRBJ1-1	many	SVERSGGRTEAF
TRBV27	12	TRBJ2-5	NA	ASSIGTSGETQY